The next 22 T cell receptor beta chains were all read from a single sample in a study of cytomegalovirus exposure and HLA in healthy donors (dated by TCRdb to about 2017). Receptor libraries were prepared by the immunoSEQ multiplex PCR assay. A mixture of 60 forward primers for TCR Vbeta segments and 13 reverse primers for TCR Jbeta segments was used in the multiplex PCR. This is the immuneACCESS table as TCRdb keeps it, with only in-frame sequences that have V and J called. A part of the clones is gone; compared with another copy, unresolved V genes explain less than half, and the rest is unexplained. This sample lists around 190,000 clones; around 82% were detected once. Clones ranked in the top ten supply nearly 3% of the sample. The sample was PBMCs. The receptors shown here come from a woman in her thirties in good health and CMV-seronegative.

The chain is built from TRBV27 and TRBJ2-5; 7 bases match TRBD2. This CDR3 is 13 amino acids long. Germline CDR1 and CDR2: MNHEY and SMNVEV (reference sequence). Trimming removed 4 bases from V and 13 bases from J; junction bases left unmatched: 12. CDR3 nucleotide sequence: TGTGCCAGCAGTTATTGGGGGACTAACCTACTGTACTTC. Translating gives CASSYWGTNLLYF.

This chain links TRBV11-1 with TRBJ2-7; TRBD1 matches at 9 bases. CDR3 length: 14 amino acids. J lost 2 bases, V lost 4 bases, and 3 bases had no gene match. Looked up from germline, CDR1 is SGHAT and CDR2 is FQDESV (reference sequence). CDR3 sequence: CASSSGTGPYEQYF. The CDR3 DNA reads TGTGCCAGCAGCTCAGGGACAGGGCCCTACGAGCAGTACTTC.

The V gene is TRBV6-5, the J gene TRBJ2-1, with D maybe TRBD2 (5 bases). The CDR3 is 15 residues long. Germline V gene data show CDR1 as MNHEY and CDR2 as SVGAGI. The ends were cut back, 6 bases at V and 4 bases at J, with 16 bases in the middle. The CDR3 protein is CASSLGAERYNEQFF. As DNA, the CDR3 is TGTGCCAGCAGCCTCGGAGCGGAGCGGTACAATGAGCAGTTCTTC.

This chain joins TRBV7-2 and TRBJ1-1; D gene ambiguous. Trimming stripped 1 base from V and 3 bases from J, with 12 bases between. CDR3 length: 15 residues. Germline V gives CDR1 SGHTA, CDR2 FQGNSA. The CDR3 nucleotides read TGTGCCAGCAGCTTAGGGGCCCAATTTTACACTGAAGCTTTCTTT. This codes for CASSLGAQFYTEAFF.

The CDR3 bases are TGTGCCAGCAGCTTAGCAGGCAGGGGGTATGCAGGACCCCTCCACTTT. This gives the protein CASSLAGRGYAGPLHF. This sequence joins TRBV7-9 and TRBJ1-6, with TRBD1 matching 7 bases. The V and J ends lost 0 bases and 12 bases, in that order; junction bases with no gene match: 11. Germline V CDR1 and CDR2: SEHNR, FQNEAQ (reference sequence). The CDR3 is 16 amino acids.

The rearrangement links TRBV2 to TRBJ1-3, with D unresolved. The CDR3 totals 15 residues. Germline lookup yields CDR1 SNHLY and CDR2 FYNNEI. Trimming removed 2 bases at V and 7 bases at J, with 15 bases between. CDR3 bases: TGTGCCAGCAGTGAATCCGGCCCAACGAGGAACACCATATATTTT. Amino acid sequence: CASSESGPTRNTIYF.

The CDR3 loop is CAILKGNEQFF. In DNA form, the CDR3 reads TGTGCCATACTGAAGGGGAATGAGCAGTTCTTC. The rearrangement joins TRBV10-3 to TRBJ2-1; D is perhaps TRBD1 (5 bases). V lost 9 bases to trimming and J lost 7 bases, with 10 bases between them. Germline CDR1 and CDR2: ENHRY and SYGVKD. The CDR3 totals 11 residues.

This chain joins TRBV29-1 and TRBJ1-1; D gene unclear. Germline V gene sequence: CDR1 SQVTM, CDR2 ANQGSEA. This CDR3 spans 14 amino acids. Deletions cut 7 bases from V and 1 base from J, with 16 bases between. DNA of the CDR3: TGCAGCGGCGGAGGGAGCTGGGGGAACACTGAAGCTTTCTTT. Translation: CSGGGSWGNTEAFF.

CDR3 bases: TGTGCCAGCAGCTGGGGGCCAATGTACAATGAGCAGTTCTTC. Translation gives CASSWGPMYNEQFF. This chain uses TRBV5-4 with TRBJ2-1; tentative D call: TRBD1 (6 bases). The CDR3 contains 14 residues. V gave up 3 bases and J gave up 4 bases, with 11 bases separating them. CDR1 and CDR2 from the germline V gene are SGHNT and YYREEE (reference sequence). Combining the CDR3 with reference TRBV5-4 and TRBJ2-1 gives the whole variable domain ETGVTQSPTHLIKTRGQQVTLRCSSQSGHNTVSWYQQALGQGPQFIFQYYREEENGRGNFPPRFSGLQFPNYSSELNVNALELDDSALYLCASSWGPMYNEQFFGPGTRLTVL.

V is TRBV21-1 and J is TRBJ1-3. TRBV21-1 is a known pseudogene. This CDR3 is 17 amino acids long. The CDR3 sequence: CASSWSGGILSGNTIYF. The CDR3 nucleotides are TGTGCCAGCAGCTGGTCGGGAGGTATCCTCTCTGGAAACACCATATATTTT.

J is TRBJ2-5 and V is TRBV18; 13 bases match TRBD2. V lost 5 bases, J lost 3 bases, and 0 bases stayed unmatched. The CDR3 consists of 14 residues. Germline CDR1 is KGHSH and CDR2 is LQKENI. This CDR3 reads CASSGTSGEETQYF. For the CDR3, the DNA is TGTGCCAGCTCAGGGACTAGCGGGGAAGAGACCCAGTACTTC.

The chain has TRBV7-9 and TRBJ2-7, with TRBD1 identical over 7 bases. This CDR3 has 14 residues. Losses at the gene ends were 4 bases for V and 0 bases for J; bases not matched to a gene: 3. Germline loops: CDR1 SEHNR, CDR2 FQNEAQ (reference sequence). The CDR3 bases are TGTGCCAGCAGCTCCCCAGGGGGCTCCTACGAGCAGTACTTC. Amino acid sequence: CASSSPGGSYEQYF.

The V call is TRBV27, the J call TRBJ2-2; 11 bases match TRBD2. The CDR3 is 19 residues long. Unmatched junction bases numbered 14, after V lost 1 base and J lost 7 bases. Germline V gene lookup returns CDR1 MNHEY and CDR2 SMNVEV (reference sequence). CDR3 protein: CASSLLGVPSSGRNGELFF. The CDR3 DNA follows: TGTGCCAGCAGTTTATTGGGCGTCCCTTCTAGCGGGAGGAACGGGGAGCTGTTTTTT.

This chain connects TRBV7-9 to TRBJ2-7; TRBD1 matches 7 bases. V dropped 0 bases and J dropped 3; count of bases not matched to a gene: 2. The V gene's germline CDR1 is SEHNR and CDR2 FQNEAQ (reference sequence). The CDR3 has 14 residues. The chain's CDR3 is CASSLARDSYEQYF. DNA of the CDR3: TGTGCCAGCAGCTTAGCGAGGGACAGCTACGAGCAGTACTTC.

On this clone: One junction end does not reproduce the germline sequence, and a read error may be involved. The rearrangement uses TRBV11-1 and TRBJ2-5, with 8 bases lining up with TRBD2. Germline-derived CDR1 and CDR2 are SGHAT and FQDESV (reference sequence). This CDR3 region has 14 residues. The CDR3 here is CASSLRPGTERGHF. CDR3 DNA: TGTGCCAGCAGCTTAAGGCCAGGGACCGAGCGGGGGCACTTC.

CDR3 coding DNA: TGTGCCAGCAGCTTGTCACAGGGACAAGAGACCCAGTACTTC. This translates into CASSLSQGQETQYF. The V call is TRBV5-4, the J call TRBJ2-5; the D gene is possibly TRBD1 (6 bases). V was clipped by 1 base and J by 2 bases, with 9 bases between them. This CDR3 contains 14 residues. The germline CDR1 and CDR2 sequences are SGHNT and YYREEE (reference sequence).

Here the CDR3 DNA reads TGTGCCATCAGTGAGTCGGACCAGGGTATGGTCTATGGCTACACCTTC. Its translation: CAISESDQGMVYGYTF. V is TRBV10-3 and J is TRBJ1-2, with a weak D call TRBD1 (5 bases). The V and J ends lost 0 bases and 4 bases respectively, with 15 bases between them. CDR3 length: 16 residues. Looked up from germline, CDR1 is ENHRY and CDR2 is SYGVKD.

This rearrangement joins TRBV27 to TRBJ2-7; D is perhaps TRBD1 (6 bases). V lost 2 bases, J lost 0 bases, and 8 bases lay in between. The CDR3 runs to 14 residues. The V gene's germline CDR1 is MNHEY and CDR2 SMNVEV (reference sequence). Here the CDR3 reads CASSLDRSSYEQYF. CDR3 in DNA: TGTGCCAGCAGTTTAGACAGGTCCTCCTACGAGCAGTACTTC.

The chain employs TRBV6-5 and TRBJ2-1, with 10 bases aligning to TRBD2. The ends lost 4 bases at V and 7 bases at J; junction bases unmatched: 4. CDR1 and CDR2 from the germline V gene are MNHEY and SVGAGI. The CDR3 runs to 14 residues. The CDR3 is CASSFTSGENEQFF. The DNA for the CDR3 is TGTGCCAGCAGTTTCACTAGCGGGGAGAATGAGCAGTTCTTC.

This clone was picked up a small number of times. This sequence joins TRBV5-6 and TRBJ1-6; tentative D call: TRBD1 (5 bases). The germline gives CDR1 SGHDT, CDR2 YYEEEE. V lost 2 bases and J lost 9, with 21 bases in between. The CDR3 has 17 residues. CDR3 DNA: TGTGCCAGCAGCTTCGGTCCGTTGGAGGGGACGAGTTCACCCCTCCACTTT. It yields the protein CASSFGPLEGTSSPLHF.

The rearrangement uses TRBV4-1 and TRBJ2-3; possibly TRBD2 for D (7 bases). The CDR3 runs to 14 residues. Trimming shortened V by 7 bases and J by 1 base, and 12 bases separated the two germline ends. Germline CDR1 is MGHRA and CDR2 is YSYEKL. The CDR3 loop reads CASTRGGGTDTQYF. In nucleotides, the CDR3 is TGCGCCAGCACCCGAGGGGGGGGCACAGATACGCAGTATTTT.

J is TRBJ2-1 and V is TRBV12-1; TRBD2 is the table's D call, not checked against the DNA. TRBV12-1 is deemed a pseudogene. This CDR3 spans 16 amino acids. CDR3 coding DNA: TGTGCCAGCAGCTTTGAACTAGTAGGGATCCTCGATGAGCAGTTCTTC. It codes for CASSFELVGILDEQFF.